The rows below give T cell receptor beta chains drawn from one sample of a study of blood T cells in healthy people across ages. MiXCR was run by TCRdb on the 5' RACE reads, yielding one entry per CDR3 protein. The sample yields 650,000 to 1,000,000 distinct CDR3 sequences, more than 35% seen once. The material sequenced was blood. Receptor source: a man older than 75 in good health. Each CDR3 is given with its conserved first and last residue. The D gene is left open where the match is weak. Clone size, where shown, is once, few, many, or a class for clones that have expanded.

v_call	j_call	d_call	clone_size	cdr3_aa	cdr3_nt
TRBV28	TRBJ2-4	.	.	CASSLTPRAIAKNIQYF	TGTGCCAGCAGTTTAACCCCCAGGGCTATAGCCAAAAACATTCAGTACTTC
TRBV29-1	TRBJ2-5	.	few	CSVQGTSLETQYF	TGCAGCGTACAAGGGACATCGCTAGAGACCCAGTACTTC
TRBV7-9	TRBJ2-2	.	few	CASSLTSRRTGELFF	TGTGCCAGCAGCTTGACGTCTAGAAGGACCGGGGAGCTGTTTTTT
TRBV5-1	TRBJ2-3	.	.	CASRTGSGRATQYF	TGCGCCAGCAGAACGGGGAGCGGTCGAGCTACGCAGTATTTT
TRBV12-3/TRBV12-4	TRBJ2-3	TRBD2	.	CASSFLAGGGWGTDTQYF	TGTGCCAGCAGTTTTTTAGCGGGAGGGGGGTGGGGCACAGATACGCAGTATTTT
TRBV11-3	TRBJ2-3	.	few	CASSLGPPDYNTQYF	TGTGCCAGCAGCTTAGGTCCCCCGGACTACAATACGCAGTATTTT
TRBV18	TRBJ2-1	TRBD2	few	CASSPGLAGAGEQFF	TGTGCCAGCTCACCAGGACTAGCGGGAGCGGGTGAGCAGTTCTTC
TRBV25-1	TRBJ2-1	.	.	CASSEFGGNEQFF	TGTGCCAGCAGTGAATTCGGCGGAAATGAGCAGTTCTTC
TRBV29-1	TRBJ2-1	TRBD2	.	CSVDTGGYEQFF	TGCAGCGTTGATACGGGAGGCTATGAGCAGTTCTTC
TRBV20-1	TRBJ2-3	.	few	CSASIDTRTDTQYF	TGCAGTGCTAGTATTGATACCCGCACAGATACGCAGTATTTT
TRBV29-1	TRBJ1-5	TRBD1	.	CSVEVGQGNQPQHF	TGCAGCGTTGAAGTGGGACAGGGAAATCAGCCCCAGCATTTT
TRBV29-1	TRBJ1-2	.	.	CSVNYGINYGYTF	TGCAGCGTAAACTACGGGATAAACTATGGCTACACCTTC
TRBV24-1	TRBJ2-2	TRBD1	.	CATSDLAGGYTGELFF	TGTGCCACCAGTGACTTGGCAGGGGGTTACACCGGGGAGCTGTTTTTT
TRBV5-1	TRBJ2-3	TRBD2	few	CASSRTSGLTDTQYF	TGCGCCAGCAGTAGGACTAGCGGGCTCACAGATACGCAGTATTTT
TRBV20-1	TRBJ2-5	.	.	CSADRESQETQYF	TGCAGTGCTGACCGGGAGTCCCAAGAGACCCAGTACTTC
TRBV5-1	TRBJ2-7	.	.	CASSKQGAGGYEQYF	TGCGCCAGCAGCAAGCAGGGGGCGGGGGGATACGAGCAGTACTTC
TRBV24-1	TRBJ2-7	.	once	CATSDPEGRSFEQYF	TGTGCCACCAGTGATCCCGAGGGAAGGTCCTTCGAGCAGTACTTC